Here is one T cell receptor beta chain with its context. Antigen specificity is unknown. These data are taken from a study of shared clonotypes between healthy human individuals. Study observations and caveats: Shared clonotypes across all four donors exceeded non-shared ones in generation probability.

Between the trimmed V and J ends, which lost 6 bases and 6 bases, there was a span of 16 bases. The CDR3 length is 14 residues. Germline lookup yields CDR1 MNHEY and CDR2 SMNVEV (reference sequence). Data came from immunoSEQ multiplex PCR; TCRdb stores just in-frame clones and leaves some out. This table has roughly 1,500,000 clones, approximately 98.5% appearing once. This clonotype originated in a man younger than 45 in good health. Input material: naive CD4+ T cells sorted from blood. Stated subset: CD45RA+ positively selected. The rearrangement links TRBV27 to TRBJ2-3, with D possibly being TRBD2 (6 bases). The CDR3, as DNA: TGTGCCAGCAGACTCGTCGCGGGATGGGATACGCAGTATTTT. It encodes CASRLVAGWDTQYF.